This T cell receptor (beta chain) was captured by sequencing in a study of T cell changes during pregnancy in multiple sclerosis. The CDR3 extends over 14 amino acids. Germline V gives CDR1 SGHRS, CDR2 YFSETQ. V shed 0 bases, J shed 4 bases, and the junction held 3 bases outside the gene matches. Profiling relied on immunoSEQ multiplex PCR, and the TCRdb table lists in-frame clones only, not all of them. Counted here are some 60,000 clones, around nine tenths occurring once; the ten biggest clones make up 2.5% to 3.5%. This TCR was recovered from a female donor in good health, enrolled as a control in a pregnancy study. This rearrangement joins TRBV5-1 to TRBJ2-5; 7 bases agree with TRBD2. The sample here was peripheral blood, taken in the first trimester of pregnancy. The CDR3 coding sequence is TGCGCCAGCAGCTTGGGTGCGGGAGCAGAGACCCAGTACTTC. This codes for CASSLGAGAETQYF. The full variable domain, rest sourced from reference TRBV5-1 and TRBJ2-5, is KAGVTQTPRYLIKTRGQQVTLSCSPISGHRSVSWYQQTPGQGLQFLFEYFSETQRNKGNFPGRFSGRQFSNSRSEMNVSTLELGDSALYLCASSLGAGAETQYFGPGTRLLVL.